The 26 T cell receptor beta chains below all came from one sample that was sequenced in a study of cytomegalovirus exposure and HLA in healthy donors. Vbeta (60) and Jbeta (13) primers were used in the PCR. Generated by immunoSEQ multiplex PCR, the TCRdb table keeps only in-frame clones and is missing some. The table has about 160,000 clones, roughly three quarters seen once. The sample taken for sequencing was PBMCs. Every receptor here comes from a woman aged 40 to 55 in good health and CMV-seropositive.

This clone turned up a few times. The chain couples TRBV7-9 to TRBJ1-2, with 7 bases matching TRBD1. This CDR3 contains 13 residues. The V segment lost 3 bases and the J segment 4 bases; nucleotides outside the gene matches: 2. Germline assignment: CDR1 SEHNR and CDR2 FQNEAQ (reference sequence). The CDR3 here is CASSFRGAYGYTF. The CDR3 DNA reads as TGTGCCAGCAGCTTCAGGGGGGCCTATGGCTACACCTTC.

With regard to this clone: A read error may account for a junction end that differs from germline. The rearrangement uses TRBV2 and TRBJ2-4; TRBD2 agrees at 7 bases. Germline V gene data show CDR1 as SNHLY and CDR2 as FYNNEI. The CDR3 consists of 14 residues. CDR3 sequence (DNA): TGTGCCAGCCTACACGCGGGAGCCAAAAACAGTCAGTACTTC. Its protein product is CASLHAGAKNSQYF.

The V gene is TRBV9, the J gene TRBJ2-1; 14 positions match TRBD2. From germline, CDR1 is SGDLS and CDR2 YYNGEE. The J segment lost 7 bases and the V segment lost 3 bases, leaving 6 bases of the junction unmatched. The CDR3 is 16 amino acids. The CDR3 loop reads CASSAGLAGGSNEQFF. The CDR3 bases are TGTGCCAGCAGCGCCGGACTAGCGGGGGGTTCAAATGAGCAGTTCTTC. The variable domain in full, completed from reference TRBV9 and TRBJ2-1, reads DSGVTQTPKHLITATGQRVTLRCSPRSGDLSVYWYQQSLDQGLQFLIQYYNGEERAKGNILERFSAQQFPDLHSELNLSSLELGDSALYFCASSAGLAGGSNEQFFGPGTRLTVL.

The rearrangement links TRBV19 to TRBJ1-5; a possible D gene is TRBD1 (6 bases). CDR1 and CDR2 (germline): LNHDA, SQIVND (reference sequence). Deletions cut 4 bases from V and 7 bases from J, with 14 bases between. The length of the CDR3 is 14 residues. This CDR3 reads CASSTTGFEQPQHF. DNA of the CDR3: TGTGCCAGTAGTACTACAGGGTTTGAGCAGCCCCAGCATTTT.

The gene calls are TRBV27 and TRBJ2-1; 7 bases align to TRBD1. In germline, CDR1 is MNHEY, CDR2 SMNVEV (reference sequence). The CDR3 loop spans 14 amino acids. Trimming took 11 bases from V and 7 from J; bases not matched to a gene: 14. The chain's CDR3 is CAGDRTGSMNEQFF. The CDR3 DNA is TGTGCCGGCGATCGGACAGGTAGTATGAATGAGCAGTTCTTC.

In this sample, this clone turned up a few times. The rearrangement links TRBV10-3 to TRBJ1-2, with no clear D. This CDR3 has 15 amino acids. The V and J ends lost 6 bases and 2 bases respectively, with 16 bases between them. Germline V lookup: CDR1 ENHRY, CDR2 SYGVKD. The CDR3 reads CAIRLQWARNYGYTF. The DNA for the CDR3 is TGTGCCATCAGATTACAGTGGGCAAGAAACTATGGCTACACCTTC.

The chain recombines TRBV13 with TRBJ2-1, with 10 bases that match TRBD2. The CDR3 covers 16 residues. Germline values: CDR1 PRHDT, CDR2 FYEKMQ (reference sequence). The V and J ends lost 2 bases and 7 bases, in that order; junction bases with no gene match: 8. As DNA, the CDR3 is TGTGCCAGCAGCTTACGAGCTAGCGGGGGAGGGAATGAGCAGTTCTTC. Residues: CASSLRASGGGNEQFF.

The rearrangement links TRBV19 to TRBJ1-2; TRBD1 matches 10 bases. Germline trimming cut 7 bases from V and 2 bases from J; bases unmatched to any gene: 4. Per the germline V gene, CDR1 is LNHDA and CDR2 is SQIVND (reference sequence). CDR3 length: 14 amino acids. The CDR3 nucleotides read TGTGCCAGTAAGACGGGACAGGGGAACTATGGCTACACCTTC. Amino acids: CASKTGQGNYGYTF.

The chain employs TRBV14 and TRBJ2-3, with 10 bases that match TRBD2. There are 16 residues in the CDR3. J lost 5 bases, V lost 0 bases, and 5 bases had no gene match. CDR1 and CDR2 from the germline V gene are SGHDN and FVKESK. The CDR3 DNA sequence: TGTGCCAGCAGCCAAGATAGCGCTAGCGGGGGAGATACGCAGTATTTT. Its translation is CASSQDSASGGDTQYF.

The gene calls are TRBV27 and TRBJ1-2, with 7 bases matching TRBD1. The CDR3 runs to 14 residues. Trimming cost V 4 bases and J 7 bases; bases outside gene matches: 9. Germline V gene data show CDR1 as MNHEY and CDR2 as SMNVEV (reference sequence). Here the CDR3 DNA reads TGTGCCAGCAGTTCGACAGGGCCCTTCGGTGGCTACACCTTC. As protein: CASSSTGPFGGYTF.

The rearrangement joins TRBV4-3 to TRBJ1-2; maybe TRBD1 (5 bases). The CDR3 is 16 amino acids. Germline CDR1 reads LGHNA; CDR2 reads YSLEER. V lost 0 bases and J 3 bases, leaving 14 bases between the germline ends. The CDR3 protein is CASSQDSGRDDYGYTF. As DNA, the CDR3 is TGCGCCAGCAGCCAAGATTCAGGCAGGGATGACTATGGCTACACCTTC.

The genes are TRBV5-6 and TRBJ1-6; maybe TRBD1 (6 bases). Germline CDR1 and CDR2: SGHDT and YYEEEE. The V end was cut by 3 bases, the J end by 8 bases, with 21 bases between. CDR3 length equals 17 residues. CDR3 in DNA: TGTGCCAGCAGCTCCTATGCAGGGGCCGGCTGGGATTCACCCCTCCACTTT. Encoded protein: CASSSYAGAGWDSPLHF.

CDR3 loop: CASSLSGGETQYF. The CDR3 nucleotides are TGTGCCAGCAGCTTGAGCGGGGGTGAGACCCAGTACTTC. V usage is TRBV5-4 and J usage is TRBJ2-5, with TRBD2 matching 8 bases. The CDR3 has 13 residues. The V segment lost 1 base and the J segment 5 bases; nucleotides outside the gene matches: 1. CDR1 SGHNT and CDR2 YYREEE come from the germline V gene (reference sequence).

The rearrangement links TRBV5-1 to TRBJ2-7, with 10 positions matching TRBD1. J gave up 3 bases and V 2 bases, and 11 bases lay outside the gene matches. CDR3 length equals 17 residues. Germline values: CDR1 SGHRS, CDR2 YFSETQ. CDR3 DNA sequence: TGCGCCAGCAGCTTACTTACAATCCGGGACAGGGGCTACGAGCAGTACTTC. Translated, it gives CASSLLTIRDRGYEQYF.

This clone is a singleton in its sample. The V gene is TRBV19, the J gene TRBJ1-1, with 7 nucleotides matching TRBD1. CDR3 length: 15 residues. The J segment lost 2 bases and the V segment lost 3 bases, leaving 6 bases of the junction unmatched. Germline V gene sequence: CDR1 LNHDA, CDR2 SQIVND (reference sequence). Here the CDR3 reads CASSIGGQVNTEAFF. The CDR3 bases are TGTGCCAGTAGTATTGGAGGACAGGTCAACACTGAAGCTTTCTTT.

In the case of this clone: Germline and junction disagree at one end, which may indicate a read error. The rearrangement uses TRBV10-3 and TRBJ1-2, with D maybe TRBD1 (6 bases). Looked up from germline, CDR1 is ENHRY and CDR2 is SYGVKD. The CDR3 length is 16 residues. The CDR3 sequence is CAISESREGDNYGYTF. DNA for the CDR3: TGTGCCATCAGTGAGTCGAGGGAAGGGGACAACTATGGCTACACCTTT.

This clone has a single count. V is TRBV7-9 and J is TRBJ1-1; D call uncertain. The germline CDR1 and CDR2 sequences are SEHNR and FQNEAQ (reference sequence). The CDR3 length is 13 residues. Trimming cost V 5 bases and J 6 bases, with 13 bases left between them. CDR3 in DNA: TGTGCCAGCAGCGCCTCGACAAAGTCTGAAGCTTTCTTT. Translating it yields CASSASTKSEAFF.

The chain has TRBV9 and TRBJ2-3; unclear D gene. CDR3 size: 12 residues. V lost 3 bases, J lost 1 base, and 3 bases lay in between. The germline CDR1 and CDR2 sequences are SGDLS and YYNGEE. The CDR3 DNA reads as TGTGCCAGCAGCGCTCGCACAGATACGCAGTATTTT. Its translation: CASSARTDTQYF.

This clone was observed a few times. The chain combines TRBV2 with TRBJ1-2, with 9 positions matching TRBD1. The CDR3 covers 15 residues. V lost 4 bases to trimming and J lost 7 bases; unmatched junction nucleotides: 10. Germline lookup yields CDR1 SNHLY and CDR2 FYNNEI. Written as DNA, the CDR3 is TGTGCCAGCAGTGTGAGGGGACAGGGCTTGGGTGGCTACACCTTC. Its translation: CASSVRGQGLGGYTF.

This clone is a singleton in its sample. The chain couples TRBV18 to TRBJ1-1; 7 bases map to TRBD1. Germline lookup yields CDR1 KGHSH and CDR2 LQKENI. The CDR3 length is 14 residues. With 4 bases clipped from V and 3 bases from J, the junction kept 5 bases outside the gene matches. CDR3 residues: CASSQRGLDTEAFF. CDR3 bases: TGTGCCAGCTCACAGAGGGGGCTAGACACTGAAGCTTTCTTT. Filled out from reference TRBV18 and TRBJ1-1, the complete variable domain reads NAGVMQNPRHLVRRRGQEARLRCSPMKGHSHVYWYRQLPEEGLKFMVYLQKENIIDESGMPKERFSAEFPKEGPSILRIQQVVRGDSAAYFCASSQRGLDTEAFFGQGTRLTVV.

The J gene is TRBJ2-1, the V gene TRBV10-3; D might be TRBD1 (6 bases). CDR1 ENHRY and CDR2 SYGVKD come from the germline V gene. There are 16 residues in the CDR3. Trimming took off 2 bases at V and 5 bases at J, with 16 bases between the two ends. The CDR3 spells CAISEVGGPGDNEQFF. The CDR3 DNA follows: TGTGCCATCAGTGAGGTTGGGGGCCCTGGAGACAATGAGCAGTTCTTC.

This clone came up once. The J gene is TRBJ2-7, the V gene TRBV27; 7 positions agree with TRBD1. After removal of 5 bases from V and 1 base from J, the junction contained 8 bases not matched to a gene. Germline CDR1 is MNHEY and CDR2 is SMNVEV (reference sequence). This CDR3 spans 15 amino acids. Here the CDR3 reads CASSMQGVGSYEQYF. In nucleotides, the CDR3 is TGTGCCAGCAGTATGCAGGGGGTTGGGTCCTACGAGCAGTACTTC.

V and J are TRBV7-2 and TRBJ2-5, with D possibly matching TRBD2 (7 bases). V was shortened by 5 bases and J by 4 bases, with 17 bases between the two germline ends. This CDR3 is built from 15 residues. Germline CDR1 is SGHTA and CDR2 is FQGNSA. Written as DNA, the CDR3 is TGTGCCAGCAGCCCCAAGTGGGGGGGCGTAGAGACCCAGTACTTC. This codes for CASSPKWGGVETQYF.

The rearrangement joins TRBV28 to TRBJ2-7; a possible D gene is TRBD1 (5 bases). V lost 5 bases to trimming and J lost 2 bases, with 7 bases between them. CDR1 and CDR2 from the germline V gene are MDHEN and SYDVKM. The CDR3 consists of 12 residues. CDR3 sequence (DNA): TGTGCCAGCAGTCAGGGTCCCTACGAGCAGTACTTC. Its translation: CASSQGPYEQYF.

This chain connects TRBV14 to TRBJ2-1; 9 bases fit TRBD2. CDR1 is SGHDN, CDR2 FVKESK, per germline. This CDR3 has 14 amino acids. V lost 6 bases and J lost 5; bases outside the gene matches: 5. The CDR3 region has the DNA TGTGCCAGCAGACGACTAGCGGAGGACAATGAGCAGTTCTTC. Translated: CASRRLAEDNEQFF.

This clone was counted a single time. J is TRBJ2-7 and V is TRBV4-2, with TRBD2 matching 11 bases. The CDR3 loop spans 16 amino acids. The ends lost 0 bases at V and 9 bases at J; junction bases unmatched: 10. Germline lookup yields CDR1 LGHNA and CDR2 YNFKEQ. CDR3 region: CASSQDGLAGPVGQYF. The CDR3 DNA reads TGTGCCAGCAGCCAAGATGGACTAGCGGGCCCTGTGGGGCAGTACTTC.